The clone carrying this T cell receptor beta chain showed up just a few times. Its antigen is currently unknown. They built TCR cDNA with 5'RACE template switching, a step that put in a universal primer site and UMIs. Each CDR3 protein gets one entry after TCRdb re-called the 5' RACE reads with MiXCR. The sample holds about 130,000 distinct CDR3 sequences, roughly 8.2% seen once. Per germline, CDR1 SEHNR and CDR2 FQNEAQ (reference sequence). Trimming took 10 bases from V and 1 from J, leaving 10 bases between them. The CDR3 is 12 residues long. These data come from a study of T cells after yellow fever vaccination. Study in general: Low-cell-number fractions were prepared with SMART-Seq v4 Ultra Low Input.

General study results and limits: Few clonotypes appeared in both CD4 and CD8 compartments. Contaminants from the bulk population, in the form of abundant clonotypes, could be found in FACS-sorted repertoires.

This chain connects TRBV7-9 to TRBJ1-1; D is ambiguous. The starting material was CD8+ T cells sorted from PBMCs, obtained on the day of the yellow fever booster vaccination. This receptor was obtained from a man aged 18 to 35 who received the YFV17D yellow fever vaccine. CDR3 in DNA: TGTGCCACCTCTCCGCGGAACACTGAAGCTTTCTTT. Translating it yields CATSPRNTEAFF.